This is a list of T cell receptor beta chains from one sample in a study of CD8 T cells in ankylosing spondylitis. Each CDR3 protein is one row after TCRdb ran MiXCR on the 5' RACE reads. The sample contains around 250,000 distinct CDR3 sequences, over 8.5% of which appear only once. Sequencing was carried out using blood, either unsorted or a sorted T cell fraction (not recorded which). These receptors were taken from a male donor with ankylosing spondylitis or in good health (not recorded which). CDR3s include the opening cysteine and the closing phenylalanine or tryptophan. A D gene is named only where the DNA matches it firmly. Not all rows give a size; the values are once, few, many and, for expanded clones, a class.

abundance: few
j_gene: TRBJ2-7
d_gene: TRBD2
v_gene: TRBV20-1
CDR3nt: TGCAGTGCTAGAGTCAGCGGGGGCACCTACGAGCAGTACTTC
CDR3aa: CSARVSGGTYEQYF

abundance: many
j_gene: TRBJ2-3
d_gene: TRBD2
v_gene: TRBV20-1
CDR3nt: TGCAGCGGGGGGGGAGGGGTGTTACGCACAGATACGCAGTATTTT
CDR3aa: CSGGGGVLRTDTQYF

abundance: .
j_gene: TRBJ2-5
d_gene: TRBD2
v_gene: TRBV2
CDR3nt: TGTGCCAGCAGTGAGCTAGCGGGAGGTCGCGGGACCCAGTACTTC
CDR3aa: CASSELAGGRGTQYF

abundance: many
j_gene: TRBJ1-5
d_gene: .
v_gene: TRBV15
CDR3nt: TGTGCCACCAGCAGAGATAGGATAGGGACGGGCAATCAGCCCCAGCATTTT
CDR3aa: CATSRDRIGTGNQPQHF

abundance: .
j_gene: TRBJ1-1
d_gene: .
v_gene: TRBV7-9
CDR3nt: TGTGCCAGCAGCTTAGGGCCAGCAACGAAGGCTTTCTTT
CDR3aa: CASSLGPATKAFF

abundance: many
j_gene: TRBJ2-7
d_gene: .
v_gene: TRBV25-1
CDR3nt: TGTGCCAGCAGTGAAAGGGGGGTGCCCTCCTACGAGCAGTACTTC
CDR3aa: CASSERGVPSYEQYF

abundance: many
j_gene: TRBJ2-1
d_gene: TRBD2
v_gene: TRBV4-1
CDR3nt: TGCGCCAGCAGCCATCGACTAGCGGACGGAAATGAGCAGTTCTTC
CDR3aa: CASSHRLADGNEQFF

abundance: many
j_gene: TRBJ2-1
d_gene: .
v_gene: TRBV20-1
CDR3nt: TGCAGTGCTAGTGGGAGGGGGGACTACAATGAGCAGTTCTTC
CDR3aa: CSASGRGDYNEQFF

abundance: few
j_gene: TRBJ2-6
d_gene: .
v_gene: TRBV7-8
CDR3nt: TGTGCCAGCAGCCCAAAAGGGCCGCGGTCTGGGGCCAACGTCCTGACTTTC
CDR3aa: CASSPKGPRSGANVLTF

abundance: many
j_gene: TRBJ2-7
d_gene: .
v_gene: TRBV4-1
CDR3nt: TGCGCCAGCAGCCAAGCGGCCCCAGTAGGGTACGAGCAGTACTTC
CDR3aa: CASSQAAPVGYEQYF

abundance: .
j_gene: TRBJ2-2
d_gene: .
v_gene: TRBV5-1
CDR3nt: TGCGCCAGCAGCGGACCGAGAGGGGGACAGAACACCGGGGAGCTGTTTTTT
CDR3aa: CASSGPRGGQNTGELFF

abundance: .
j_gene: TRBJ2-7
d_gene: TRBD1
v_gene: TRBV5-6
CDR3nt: TGTGCCAGCAGCTTGGTCGGGACAGACTTCTACGAGCAGTACTTC
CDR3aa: CASSLVGTDFYEQYF

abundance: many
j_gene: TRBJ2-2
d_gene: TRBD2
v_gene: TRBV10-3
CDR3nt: TGTGCCATCAGTGTCGAAGCGGGGAAGCGGGGCACCGGGGAGCTGTTTTTT
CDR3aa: CAISVEAGKRGTGELFF

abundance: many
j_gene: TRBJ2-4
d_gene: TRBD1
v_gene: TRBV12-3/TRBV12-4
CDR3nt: TGTGCCAGCAGCTCAAACACTGGACAGGGTAGAGGCAAAAACATTCAGTACTTC
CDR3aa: CASSSNTGQGRGKNIQYF

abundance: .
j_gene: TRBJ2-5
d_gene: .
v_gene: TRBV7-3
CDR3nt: TGTGCCAGCAGCCCCCGGGACGAAGAGACCCAGTACTTC
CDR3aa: CASSPRDEETQYF

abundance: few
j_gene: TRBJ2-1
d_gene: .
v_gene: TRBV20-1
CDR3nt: TGCAGGGCGCTTACCTACAATGAGCAGTTCTTC
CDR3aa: CRALTYNEQFF

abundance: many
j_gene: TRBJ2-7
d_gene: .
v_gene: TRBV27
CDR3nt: TGTGCCAGCAGTGTTGGGGGTAGCGCCTACGAGCAGTACTTC
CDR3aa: CASSVGGSAYEQYF

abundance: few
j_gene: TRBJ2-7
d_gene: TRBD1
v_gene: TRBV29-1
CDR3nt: TGCAGCGTCTCAGGGGGACGTGACAACTACGAGCAGTACTTC
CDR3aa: CSVSGGRDNYEQYF

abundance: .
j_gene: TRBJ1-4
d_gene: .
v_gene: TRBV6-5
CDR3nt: TGTGCCAGCAGTTCGCCATCGGGCCTCAATGAAAAACTGTTTTTT
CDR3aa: CASSSPSGLNEKLFF

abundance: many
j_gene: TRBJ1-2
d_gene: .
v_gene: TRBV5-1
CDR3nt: TGCGCCAGCAGCTGGGGCGGAACGACTGACAACTATGGCTACACCTTC
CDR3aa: CASSWGGTTDNYGYTF

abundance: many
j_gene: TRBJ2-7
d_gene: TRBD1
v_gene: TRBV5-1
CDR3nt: TGCGCCAGCAGCTGGACAGGGATTTCCGGCGAGCAGTACTTC
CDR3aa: CASSWTGISGEQYF

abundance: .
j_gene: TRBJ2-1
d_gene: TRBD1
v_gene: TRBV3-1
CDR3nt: TGTGCCAGCAGCTCATTTATAGGACAGGGCAATCGCTCCTACAATGAGCAGTTCTTC
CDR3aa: CASSSFIGQGNRSYNEQFF